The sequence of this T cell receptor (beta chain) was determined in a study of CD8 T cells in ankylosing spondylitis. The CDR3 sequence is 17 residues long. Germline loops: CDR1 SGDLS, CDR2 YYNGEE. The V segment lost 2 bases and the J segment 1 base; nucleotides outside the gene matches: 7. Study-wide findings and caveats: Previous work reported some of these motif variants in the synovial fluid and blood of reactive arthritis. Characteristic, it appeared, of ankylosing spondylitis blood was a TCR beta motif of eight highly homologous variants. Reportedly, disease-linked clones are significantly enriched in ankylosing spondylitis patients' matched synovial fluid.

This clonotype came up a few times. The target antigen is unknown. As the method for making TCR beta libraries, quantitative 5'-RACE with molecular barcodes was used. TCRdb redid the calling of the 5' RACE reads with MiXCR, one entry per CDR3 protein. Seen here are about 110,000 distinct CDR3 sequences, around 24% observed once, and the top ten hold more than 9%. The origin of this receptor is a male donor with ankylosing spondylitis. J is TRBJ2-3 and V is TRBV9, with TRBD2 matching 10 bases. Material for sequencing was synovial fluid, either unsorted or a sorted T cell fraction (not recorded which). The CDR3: CASSVGPGTSGTDTQYF. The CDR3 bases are TGTGCCAGCAGCGTTGGTCCCGGGACTAGCGGCACAGATACGCAGTATTTT.